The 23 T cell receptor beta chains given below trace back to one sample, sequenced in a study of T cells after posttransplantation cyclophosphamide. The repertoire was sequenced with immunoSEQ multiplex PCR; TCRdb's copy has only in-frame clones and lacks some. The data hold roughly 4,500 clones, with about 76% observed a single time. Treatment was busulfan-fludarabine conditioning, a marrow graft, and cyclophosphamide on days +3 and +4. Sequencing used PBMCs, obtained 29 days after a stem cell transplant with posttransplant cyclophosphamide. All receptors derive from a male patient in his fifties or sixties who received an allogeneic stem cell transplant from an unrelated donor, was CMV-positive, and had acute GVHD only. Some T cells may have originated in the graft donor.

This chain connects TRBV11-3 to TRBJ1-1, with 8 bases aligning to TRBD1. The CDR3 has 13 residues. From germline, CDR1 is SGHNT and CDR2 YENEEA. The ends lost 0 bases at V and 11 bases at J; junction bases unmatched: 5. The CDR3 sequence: CASSLDPGGSAFF. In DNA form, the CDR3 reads TGTGCCAGCAGCTTAGATCCAGGGGGCTCGGCTTTCTTT.

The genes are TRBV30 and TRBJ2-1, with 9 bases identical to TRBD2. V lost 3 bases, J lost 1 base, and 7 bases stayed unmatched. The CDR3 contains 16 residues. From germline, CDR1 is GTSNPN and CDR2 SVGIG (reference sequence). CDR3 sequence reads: CAWRGREGPSYNEQFF. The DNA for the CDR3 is TGTGCCTGGAGAGGGCGGGAGGGCCCATCCTACAATGAGCAGTTCTTC. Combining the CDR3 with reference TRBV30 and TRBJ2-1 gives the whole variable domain SQTIHQWPATLVQPVGSPLSLECTVEGTSNPNLYWYRQAAGRGLQLLFYSVGIGQISSEVPQNLSASRPQDRQFILSSKKLLLSDSGFYLCAWRGREGPSYNEQFFGPGTRLTVL.

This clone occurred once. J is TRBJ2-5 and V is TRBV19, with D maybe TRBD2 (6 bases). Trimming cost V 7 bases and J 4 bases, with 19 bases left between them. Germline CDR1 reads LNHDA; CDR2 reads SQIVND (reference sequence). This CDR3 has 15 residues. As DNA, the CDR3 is TGTGCCAGTACCCAAGGAGGGGATGGGGTAGAGACCCAGTACTTC. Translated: CASTQGGDGVETQYF. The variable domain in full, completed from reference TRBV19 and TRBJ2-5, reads DGGITQSPKYLFRKEGQNVTLSCEQNLNHDAMYWYRQDPGQGLRLIYYSQIVNDFQKGDIAEGYSVSREKKESFPLTVTSAQKNPTAFYLCASTQGGDGVETQYFGPGTRLLVL.

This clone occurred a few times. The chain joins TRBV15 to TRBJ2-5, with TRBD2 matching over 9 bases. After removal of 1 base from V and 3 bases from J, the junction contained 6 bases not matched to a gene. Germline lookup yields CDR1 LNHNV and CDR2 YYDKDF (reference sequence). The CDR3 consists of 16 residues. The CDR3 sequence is CATSRATWTSEETQYF. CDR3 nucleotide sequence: TGTGCCACCAGCAGAGCTACCTGGACTAGCGAAGAGACCCAGTACTTC.

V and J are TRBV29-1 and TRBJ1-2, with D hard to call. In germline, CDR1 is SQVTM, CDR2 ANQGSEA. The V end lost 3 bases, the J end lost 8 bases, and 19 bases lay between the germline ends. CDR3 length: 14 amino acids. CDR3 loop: CSVERLPSLSGYTF. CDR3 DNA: TGCAGCGTTGAGAGGCTCCCCTCGCTCTCGGGCTACACCTTC.

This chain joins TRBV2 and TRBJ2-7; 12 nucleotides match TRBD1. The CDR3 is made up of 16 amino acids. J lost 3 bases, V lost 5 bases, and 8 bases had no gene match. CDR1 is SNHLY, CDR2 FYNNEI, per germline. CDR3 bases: TGTGCCAGCAGTTTAGGGGACAGGGGGCTCAGCTACGAGCAGTACTTC. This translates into CASSLGDRGLSYEQYF.

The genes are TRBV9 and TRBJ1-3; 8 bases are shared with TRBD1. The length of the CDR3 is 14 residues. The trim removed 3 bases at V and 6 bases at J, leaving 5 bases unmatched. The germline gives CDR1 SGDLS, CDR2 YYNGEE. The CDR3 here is CASSGQGIENTIYF. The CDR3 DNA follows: TGTGCCAGCAGCGGACAGGGGATCGAAAACACCATATATTTT.

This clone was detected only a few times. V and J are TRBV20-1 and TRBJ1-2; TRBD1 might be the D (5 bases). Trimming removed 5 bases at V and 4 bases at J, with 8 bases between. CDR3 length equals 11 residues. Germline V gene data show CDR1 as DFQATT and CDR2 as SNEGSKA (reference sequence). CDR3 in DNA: TGCAGTGCTGGCGGGGGCTATGGCTACACCTTC. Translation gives CSAGGGYGYTF.

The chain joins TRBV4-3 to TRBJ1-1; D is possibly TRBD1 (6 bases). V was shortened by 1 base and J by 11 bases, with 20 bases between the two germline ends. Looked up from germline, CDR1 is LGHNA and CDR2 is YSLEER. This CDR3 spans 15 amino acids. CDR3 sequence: CASSQVEGGMTVAFF. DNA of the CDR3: TGCGCCAGCAGCCAAGTGGAAGGGGGAATGACGGTGGCTTTCTTT.

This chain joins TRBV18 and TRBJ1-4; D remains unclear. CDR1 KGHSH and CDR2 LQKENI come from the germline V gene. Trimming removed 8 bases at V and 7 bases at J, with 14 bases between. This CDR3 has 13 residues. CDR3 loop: CASATGEREKLFF. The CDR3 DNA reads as TGTGCCAGCGCGACGGGAGAGCGTGAAAAACTGTTTTTT.

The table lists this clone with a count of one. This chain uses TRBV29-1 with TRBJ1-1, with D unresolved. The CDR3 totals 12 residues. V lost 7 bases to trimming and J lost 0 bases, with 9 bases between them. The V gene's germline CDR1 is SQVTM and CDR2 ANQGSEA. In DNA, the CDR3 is TGCAGCGAGCGGTCTATGAACACTGAAGCTTTCTTT. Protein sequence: CSERSMNTEAFF. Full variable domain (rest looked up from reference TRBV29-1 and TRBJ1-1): SAVISQKPSRDICQRGTSLTIQCQVDSQVTMMFWYRQQPGQSLTLIATANQGSEATYESGFVIDKFPISRPNLTFSTLTVSNMSPEDSSIYLCSERSMNTEAFFGQGTRLTVV.

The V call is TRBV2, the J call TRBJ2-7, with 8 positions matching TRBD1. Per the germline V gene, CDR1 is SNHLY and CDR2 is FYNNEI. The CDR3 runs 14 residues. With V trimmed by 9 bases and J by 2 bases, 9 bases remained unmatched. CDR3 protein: CASKSAQGAYEQYF. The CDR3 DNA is TGTGCCAGTAAGTCGGCACAGGGGGCCTACGAGCAGTACTTC.

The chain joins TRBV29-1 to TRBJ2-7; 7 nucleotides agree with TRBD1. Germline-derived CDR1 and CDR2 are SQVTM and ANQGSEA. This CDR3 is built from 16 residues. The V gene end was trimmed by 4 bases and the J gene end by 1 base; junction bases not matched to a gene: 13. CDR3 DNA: TGCAGCGTTGGTGGGGATAGGCAGGGGGTTTCCTACGAGCAGTACTTC. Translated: CSVGGDRQGVSYEQYF.

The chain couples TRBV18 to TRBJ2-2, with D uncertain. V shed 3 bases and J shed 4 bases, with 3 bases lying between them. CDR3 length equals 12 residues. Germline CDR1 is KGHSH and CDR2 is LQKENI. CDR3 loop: CASSPRTGELFF. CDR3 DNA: TGTGCCAGCTCACCTCGCACCGGGGAGCTGTTTTTT.

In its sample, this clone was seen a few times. The DNA of the CDR3 is TGTGCCAGCAGTTTAGGGGACAGGGGGCTCAGCTACGAGCAGTACTTC. It codes for CASSLGDRGLSYEQYF. V gene TRBV27 combines with J gene TRBJ2-7; TRBD1 agrees at 12 bases. CDR3 length: 16 amino acids. The germline V gene has CDR1 MNHEY and CDR2 SMNVEV (reference sequence). V lost 2 bases and J lost 3; bases outside the gene matches: 5.

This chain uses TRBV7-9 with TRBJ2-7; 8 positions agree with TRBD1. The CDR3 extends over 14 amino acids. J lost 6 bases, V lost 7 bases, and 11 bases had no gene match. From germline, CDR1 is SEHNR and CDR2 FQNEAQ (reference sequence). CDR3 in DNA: TGTGCCAGCACTGCAGGACAGGGTGAAGGCGAGCAGTACTTC. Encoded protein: CASTAGQGEGEQYF.

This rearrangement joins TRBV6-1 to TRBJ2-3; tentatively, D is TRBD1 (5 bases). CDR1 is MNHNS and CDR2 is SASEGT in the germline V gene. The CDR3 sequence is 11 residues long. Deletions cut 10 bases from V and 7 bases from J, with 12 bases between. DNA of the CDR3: TGTGCCATCCCAGGGTTAAATACGCAGTATTTT. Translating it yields CAIPGLNTQYF.

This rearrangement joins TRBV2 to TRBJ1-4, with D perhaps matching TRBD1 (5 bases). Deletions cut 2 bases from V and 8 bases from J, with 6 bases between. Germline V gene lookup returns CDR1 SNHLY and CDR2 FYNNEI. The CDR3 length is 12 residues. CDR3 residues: CASSEWTEKLFF. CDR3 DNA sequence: TGTGCCAGCAGTGAATGGACAGAAAAACTGTTTTTT.

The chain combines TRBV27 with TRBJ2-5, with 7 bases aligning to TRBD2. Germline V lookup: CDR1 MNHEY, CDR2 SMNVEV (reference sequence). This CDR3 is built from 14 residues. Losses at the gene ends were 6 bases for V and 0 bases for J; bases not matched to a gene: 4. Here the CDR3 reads CASRPLADQETQYF. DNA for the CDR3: TGTGCCAGCAGACCCCTAGCGGACCAAGAGACCCAGTACTTC.

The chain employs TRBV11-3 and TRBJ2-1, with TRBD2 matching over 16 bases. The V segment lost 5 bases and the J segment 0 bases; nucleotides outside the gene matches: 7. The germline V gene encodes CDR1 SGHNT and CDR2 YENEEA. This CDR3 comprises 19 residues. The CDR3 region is CASSHPGLAGGLSYNEQFF. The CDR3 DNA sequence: TGTGCCAGCAGCCACCCGGGACTAGCGGGGGGGCTCTCCTACAATGAGCAGTTCTTC.

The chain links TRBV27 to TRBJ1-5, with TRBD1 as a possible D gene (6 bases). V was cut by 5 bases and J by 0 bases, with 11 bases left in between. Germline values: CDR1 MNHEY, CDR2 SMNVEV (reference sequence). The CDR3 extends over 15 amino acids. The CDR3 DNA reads TGTGCCAGCAGTCCTTACAGGGATAGCAATCAGCCCCAGCATTTT. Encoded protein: CASSPYRDSNQPQHF.

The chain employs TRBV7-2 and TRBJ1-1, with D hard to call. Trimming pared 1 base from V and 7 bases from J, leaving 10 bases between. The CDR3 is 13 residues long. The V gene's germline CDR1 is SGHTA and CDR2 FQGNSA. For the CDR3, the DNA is TGTGCCAGCAGCTTAGTTAACGCGGGTGAAGCTTTCTTT. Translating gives CASSLVNAGEAFF.

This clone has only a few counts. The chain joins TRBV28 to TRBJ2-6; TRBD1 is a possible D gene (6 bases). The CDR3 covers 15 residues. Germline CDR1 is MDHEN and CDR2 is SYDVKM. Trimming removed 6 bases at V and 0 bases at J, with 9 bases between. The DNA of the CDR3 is TGTGCCAGCAGGACACAGGGCTCTGGGGCCAACGTCCTGACTTTC. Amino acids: CASRTQGSGANVLTF.